This TCR beta chain was observed in a study of T-cell reconstitution after alpha-beta-depleted transplantation in children. General observations from the study: After transplant, at about two months, alpha-beta T cells were reportedly derived from several hundred expanded graft clones.

Deletions cut 5 bases from V and 4 bases from J, with 12 bases between. CDR3 length equals 14 residues. In germline, CDR1 is SEHNR, CDR2 FQNEAQ (reference sequence). Unique molecular identifiers were built into the TCRbeta library. A single record per CDR3 protein comes from TCRdb applying MiXCR to the PCR reads. Of about 1,000,000 distinct CDR3 sequences in the sample, less than 30% are singletons; the top ten hold about 28%. There are a few counts of this clonotype. Its antigen is unknown. This receptor was identified in a boy in the first two years of life who had a stem cell transplant for SCID, so the T cells may come from the graft donor. This sequence joins TRBV7-9 and TRBJ1-3, with D uncertain. The material sequenced was PBMCs, mostly from graft donor cells, taken 360 days after TCRalphabeta/CD19-depleted stem cell transplant. The CDR3 loop reads CASSQSGSGNTIYF. The DNA for the CDR3 is TGTGCCAGCAGCCAGTCCGGGTCGGGAAACACCATATATTTT.